This T cell receptor (beta chain) is from a study of blood T cell repertoires in COVID-19. Original methodology: Reference gene primer amplification in the assay estimated nucleated cell counts. Profiled with immunoSEQ multiplex PCR; TCRdb holds only in-frame clones, not every one. The D gene and trimming were derived from the DNA, and the V and J assignments and clone size from that table. The sample consists of 55,000 to 75,000 clones, 85% to 90% of them appearing once. There are a few counts of this clone. The sequencing sample was made of peripheral blood. This TCR derives from a man aged 50-60 years with active COVID-19.

CDR3 nucleotides: TGTGCCAGCAGTTACCGGCAGGGTTCCGCTGAAGCTTTCTTT. Translated: CASSYRQGSAEAFF. The chain carries TRBV6-5 and TRBJ1-1; tentative D call: TRBD1 (5 bases). Per germline, CDR1 MNHEY and CDR2 SVGAGI. V was shortened by 2 bases and J by 6 bases, with 13 bases between the two germline ends. The CDR3 has 14 residues.